This T cell receptor beta chain was documented in a study of T cells in women clearing cervical HPV infection. Background on the study: Control women cleared a single incident HPV16 infection within 12 months.

Germline CDR1 and CDR2: SEHNR and FQNEAQ (reference sequence). Trimming removed 5 bases from V and 4 bases from J, with 9 bases in between. The length of the CDR3 is 14 residues. As to this clone: The read terminates 3 residues before the CDR3 end, so the remaining end is supplied by the germline J gene.

Data came from immunoSEQ multiplex PCR; TCRdb stores just in-frame clones and leaves some out. The sample's table shows 20,000 to 25,000 clones. This receptor was taken from a woman aged 18 to 75 with a cervical HPV16 infection that either progressed to CIN3+ or cleared (not recorded which). The rearrangement uses TRBV7-9 and TRBJ1-6; D perhaps matches TRBD1 (6 bases). The sequencing input was blood buffy coat. The CDR3: CASSPGQYNSPLHF. The part of the CDR3 DNA that was read is TGTGCCAGCAGCCCTGGACAGTATAATTCACCC.